One sample yielded the 15 T cell receptor beta chains listed below, sequenced in a study of blood T cell repertoires in COVID-19 (dated by TCRdb to between 2020 and 2021). To prepare the library, the immunoSEQ multiplex PCR assay was applied. Held by TCRdb, this immuneACCESS table contains in-frame sequences only and omits some clones. Under half of the omission traces to an unresolved V gene where checked; the cause of the rest is unknown. Within this sample are 60,000 to 85,000 clones, with 88% of them counted one time only. Jointly, the top ten make up approximately 2% of the sample. Sequencing input: peripheral blood. The receptor source for this set is an elderly woman with active or convalescent COVID-19.

This rearrangement joins TRBV4-2 to TRBJ2-7; 9 bases map to TRBD2. Germline V lookup: CDR1 LGHNA, CDR2 YNFKEQ. Germline trimming cut 0 bases from V and 1 base from J; bases unmatched to any gene: 1. The CDR3 has 15 amino acids. The CDR3 DNA sequence: TGTGCCAGCAGCCAAGAGACTAGCGGTTCCTACGAGCAGTACTTC. Its translation: CASSQETSGSYEQYF.

V gene TRBV30 combines with J gene TRBJ2-1, with a possible D match to TRBD2 (5 bases). CDR1 is GTSNPN, CDR2 SVGIG, per germline (reference sequence). The CDR3 contains 17 residues. Trimming took 3 bases from V and 4 from J, leaving 22 bases between them. CDR3 region: CAWRKAVGVLLYNEQFF. CDR3 nucleotide sequence: TGTGCCTGGAGAAAAGCGGTCGGGGTTCTATTGTACAATGAGCAGTTCTTC.

The sample holds one count of this clone. This CDR3 reads CASSPGTGFYGYTF. As DNA, the CDR3 is TGTGCCAGCAGTCCCGGGACAGGGTTCTATGGCTACACCTTC. The rearrangement uses TRBV6-4 and TRBJ1-2; 9 nucleotides match TRBD1. CDR1 MRHNA and CDR2 SNTAGT come from the germline V gene. This CDR3 comprises 14 residues. Unmatched junction bases numbered 5, after V lost 5 bases and J lost 4 bases.

The chain carries TRBV5-4 and TRBJ2-5; 9 nucleotides match TRBD1. The CDR3 spans 16 residues. V was pared by 4 bases and J by 2 bases, with 9 bases of the junction left unmatched. CDR1 and CDR2 from the germline V gene are SGHNT and YYREEE (reference sequence). CDR3 protein: CASSPTGGDLQETQYF. The CDR3 DNA is TGTGCCAGCAGCCCAACAGGGGGCGATCTTCAAGAGACCCAGTACTTC.

This clone has only a few counts. The gene calls are TRBV2 and TRBJ2-7; TRBD1 matches at 8 bases. The CDR3 is made up of 14 amino acids. Germline trimming cut 4 bases from V and 1 base from J; bases unmatched to any gene: 3. From germline, CDR1 is SNHLY and CDR2 FYNNEI. The CDR3 loop reads CASSVRTGSYEQYF. The CDR3 nucleotides are TGTGCCAGCAGTGTCCGGACAGGGTCCTACGAGCAGTACTTC.

This clone was recorded once. The rearrangement joins TRBV2 to TRBJ2-5, with D uncertain. The CDR3 contains 13 residues. The germline V gene has CDR1 SNHLY and CDR2 FYNNEI. Trimming removed 6 bases at V and 0 bases at J, with 8 bases between. The CDR3 reads CASSRLNQETQYF. CDR3 nucleotides: TGTGCCAGCAGCCGACTGAACCAAGAGACCCAGTACTTC.

The V gene is TRBV6-5, the J gene TRBJ2-5, with TRBD2 identical over 8 bases. CDR3 length: 15 amino acids. With V trimmed by 6 bases and J by 3 bases, 9 bases remained unmatched. The germline CDR1 and CDR2 sequences are MNHEY and SVGAGI. CDR3 loop: CASSLQRAGEETQYF. CDR3 coding DNA: TGTGCCAGCAGCCTCCAACGAGCGGGGGAAGAGACCCAGTACTTC.

V usage is TRBV5-1 and J usage is TRBJ1-4, with D maybe TRBD1 (6 bases). Germline lookup yields CDR1 SGHRS and CDR2 YFSETQ. The CDR3 totals 14 residues. The V and J ends lost 6 bases and 4 bases respectively, with 13 bases between them. CDR3 nucleotide sequence: TGCGCCAGCACCTTCGACAGGTTTAATGAAAAACTGTTTTTT. This translates into CASTFDRFNEKLFF. Complete variable domain (other parts from reference TRBV5-1 and TRBJ1-4): KAGVTQTPRYLIKTRGQQVTLSCSPISGHRSVSWYQQTPGQGLQFLFEYFSETQRNKGNFPGRFSGRQFSNSRSEMNVSTLELGDSALYLCASTFDRFNEKLFFGSGTQLSVL.

The CDR3 spells CASSVGDRGSEQFF. The CDR3 DNA follows: TGTGCCAGCAGCGTAGGGGACAGGGGTTCTGAGCAGTTCTTC. The chain carries TRBV9 and TRBJ2-1; 10 positions match TRBD1. Per germline, CDR1 SGDLS and CDR2 YYNGEE. Unmatched junction bases numbered 3, after V lost 0 bases and J lost 9 bases. The CDR3 sequence is 14 residues long. The variable domain in full, completed from reference TRBV9 and TRBJ2-1, reads DSGVTQTPKHLITATGQRVTLRCSPRSGDLSVYWYQQSLDQGLQFLIQYYNGEERAKGNILERFSAQQFPDLHSELNLSSLELGDSALYFCASSVGDRGSEQFFGPGTRLTVL.

The V gene is TRBV21-1, the J gene TRBJ2-3; the DNA was not compared with TRBD1, the D call given in the table. TRBV21-1 is labeled a pseudogene. The CDR3 contains 15 residues. The CDR3 sequence: CASSKRQAGTDTQYF. In DNA, the CDR3 is TGTGCCAGCAGCAAAAGACAGGCTGGCACAGATACGCAGTATTTT.

V and J are TRBV10-3 and TRBJ1-1; 7 nucleotides line up with TRBD1. V shed 3 bases, J shed 4 bases, and the junction held 5 bases outside the gene matches. Germline lookup yields CDR1 ENHRY and CDR2 SYGVKD. CDR3 length: 14 residues. This chain's CDR3 is CAISEEGAGTEAFF. For the CDR3, the DNA is TGTGCCATCAGTGAAGAGGGGGCCGGCACTGAAGCTTTCTTT.

The V and J genes are TRBV6-6 and TRBJ1-1; D remains unclear. CDR3 size: 15 residues. Trimming pared 4 bases from V and 2 bases from J, leaving 14 bases between. CDR1 and CDR2 from the germline V gene are MNHNY and SVGAGI (reference sequence). CDR3 loop: CASSWISAENTEAFF. CDR3 DNA: TGTGCCAGCAGTTGGATATCCGCGGAAAACACTGAAGCTTTCTTT.

This clone was seen a single time. The gene calls are TRBV2 and TRBJ1-2, with TRBD1 identical over 7 bases. The CDR3 totals 13 residues. V dropped 3 bases and J dropped 4; count of bases not matched to a gene: 2. Per germline, CDR1 SNHLY and CDR2 FYNNEI. The CDR3 sequence is CASSDRGAYGYTF. In DNA form, the CDR3 reads TGTGCCAGCAGTGACAGGGGGGCCTATGGCTACACCTTC.

This chain links TRBV7-3 with TRBJ2-1, with 8 nucleotides matching TRBD1. V shed 6 bases, J shed 12 bases, and the junction held 16 bases outside the gene matches. The CDR3 totals 15 residues. The germline gives CDR1 SGHTA, CDR2 FQGTGA. Here the CDR3 DNA reads TGTGCCAGCAGAGGGTCGACAGGGGATAAAGCGGGGCAGTTCTTC. Protein: CASRGSTGDKAGQFF. Filled out from reference TRBV7-3 and TRBJ2-1, the complete variable domain reads GAGVSQTPSNKVTEKGKYVELRCDPISGHTALYWYRQSLGQGPEFLIYFQGTGAADDSGLPNDRFFAVRPEGSVSTLKIQRTERGDSAVYLCASRGSTGDKAGQFFGPGTRLTVL.

The genes are TRBV25-1 and TRBJ1-2, with 10 positions matching TRBD1. The CDR3 has 16 amino acids. Per germline, CDR1 MGHDK and CDR2 SYGVNS. With 0 bases clipped from V and 6 bases from J, the junction kept 7 bases outside the gene matches. Here the CDR3 DNA reads TGTGCCAGCAGTGAATATGGGGGACAGGGGAGCAATGGCTACACCTTC. The encoded protein is CASSEYGGQGSNGYTF.